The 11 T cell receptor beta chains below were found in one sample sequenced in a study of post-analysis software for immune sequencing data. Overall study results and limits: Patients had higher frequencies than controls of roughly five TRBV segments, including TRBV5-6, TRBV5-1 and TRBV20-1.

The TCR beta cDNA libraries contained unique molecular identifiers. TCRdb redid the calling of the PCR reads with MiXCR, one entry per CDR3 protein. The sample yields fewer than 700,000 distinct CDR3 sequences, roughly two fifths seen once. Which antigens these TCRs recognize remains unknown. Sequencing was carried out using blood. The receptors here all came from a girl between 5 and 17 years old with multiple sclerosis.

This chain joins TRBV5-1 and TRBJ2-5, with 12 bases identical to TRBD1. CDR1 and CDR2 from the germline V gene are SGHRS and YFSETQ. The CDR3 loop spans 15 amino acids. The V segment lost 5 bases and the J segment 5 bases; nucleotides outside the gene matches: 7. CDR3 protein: CASSTGTGGWETQYF. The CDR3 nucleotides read TGCGCCAGCAGTACCGGGACAGGGGGCTGGGAGACCCAGTACTTC.

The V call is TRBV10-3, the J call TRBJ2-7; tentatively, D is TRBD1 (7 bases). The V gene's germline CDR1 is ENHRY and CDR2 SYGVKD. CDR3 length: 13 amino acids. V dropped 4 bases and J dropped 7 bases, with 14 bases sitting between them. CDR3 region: CAISGEGAGEQYF. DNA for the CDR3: TGTGCCATCAGTGGCGAGGGGGCGGGGGAGCAGTACTTC.

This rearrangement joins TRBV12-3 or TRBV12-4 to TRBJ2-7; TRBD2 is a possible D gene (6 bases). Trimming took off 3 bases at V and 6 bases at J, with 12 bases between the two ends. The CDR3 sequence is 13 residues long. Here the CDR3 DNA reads TGTGCCAGCAGTTTGGTGGGGGGTAGCGAGCAGTACTTC. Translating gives CASSLVGGSEQYF.

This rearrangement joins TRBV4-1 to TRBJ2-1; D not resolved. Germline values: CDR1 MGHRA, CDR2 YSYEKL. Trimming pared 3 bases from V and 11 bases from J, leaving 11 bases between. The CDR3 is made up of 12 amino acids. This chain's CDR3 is CASSHPVGKQFF. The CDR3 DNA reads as TGCGCCAGCAGCCATCCCGTGGGGAAGCAGTTCTTC.

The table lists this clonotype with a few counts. The CDR3 spells CASSQLLAGGTEQYF. CDR3 DNA: TGTGCCAGCAGCCAGTTACTAGCGGGGGGGACCGAGCAGTACTTC. This chain links TRBV3-1 with TRBJ2-5; TRBD2 agrees at 13 bases. Matching the DNA end better, TRBJ2-7 makes the J call doubtful. Germline V gives CDR1 LGHDT, CDR2 YNNKEL (reference sequence). This CDR3 region has 15 residues.

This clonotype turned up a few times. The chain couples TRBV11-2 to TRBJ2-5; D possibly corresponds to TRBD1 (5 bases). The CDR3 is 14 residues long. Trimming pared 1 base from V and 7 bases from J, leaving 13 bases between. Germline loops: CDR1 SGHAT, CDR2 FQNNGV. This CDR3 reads CASSLAVAGATQYF. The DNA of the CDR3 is TGTGCCAGCAGCTTAGCTGTAGCTGGGGCGACCCAGTACTTC.

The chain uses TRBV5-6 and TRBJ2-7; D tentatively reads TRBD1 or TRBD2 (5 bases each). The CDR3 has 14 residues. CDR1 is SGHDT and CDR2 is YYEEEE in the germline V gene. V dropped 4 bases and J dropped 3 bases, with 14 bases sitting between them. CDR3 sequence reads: CASSPGPINYEQYF. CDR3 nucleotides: TGTGCCAGCAGCCCGGGACCAATTAACTACGAGCAGTACTTC.

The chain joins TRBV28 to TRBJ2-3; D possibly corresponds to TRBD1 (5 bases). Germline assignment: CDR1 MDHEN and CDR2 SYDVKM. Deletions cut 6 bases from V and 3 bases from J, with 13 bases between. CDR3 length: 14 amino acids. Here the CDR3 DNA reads TGTGCCAGCAGAGGAGCCCCAGGGACAGATACGCAGTATTTT. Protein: CASRGAPGTDTQYF.

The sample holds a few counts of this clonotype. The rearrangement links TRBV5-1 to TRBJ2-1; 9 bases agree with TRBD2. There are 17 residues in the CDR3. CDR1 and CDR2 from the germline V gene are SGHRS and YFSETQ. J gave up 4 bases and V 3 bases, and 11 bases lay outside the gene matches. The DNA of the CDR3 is TGCGCCAGCAGCTCACATCTAGCGGGAATCGGATACAATGAGCAGTTCTTC. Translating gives CASSSHLAGIGYNEQFF.

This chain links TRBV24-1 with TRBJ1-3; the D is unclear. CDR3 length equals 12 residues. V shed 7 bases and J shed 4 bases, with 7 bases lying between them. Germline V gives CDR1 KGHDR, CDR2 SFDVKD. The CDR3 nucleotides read TGTGCCACCAGCCTGGAGGGAAACACCATATATTTT. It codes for CATSLEGNTIYF.

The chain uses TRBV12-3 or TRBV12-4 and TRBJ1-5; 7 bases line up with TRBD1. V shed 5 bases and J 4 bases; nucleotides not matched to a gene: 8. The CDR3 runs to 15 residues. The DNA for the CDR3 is TGTGCCAGCAGTCCCCGACAGGGATTAAATCAGCCCCAGCATTTT. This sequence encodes CASSPRQGLNQPQHF.